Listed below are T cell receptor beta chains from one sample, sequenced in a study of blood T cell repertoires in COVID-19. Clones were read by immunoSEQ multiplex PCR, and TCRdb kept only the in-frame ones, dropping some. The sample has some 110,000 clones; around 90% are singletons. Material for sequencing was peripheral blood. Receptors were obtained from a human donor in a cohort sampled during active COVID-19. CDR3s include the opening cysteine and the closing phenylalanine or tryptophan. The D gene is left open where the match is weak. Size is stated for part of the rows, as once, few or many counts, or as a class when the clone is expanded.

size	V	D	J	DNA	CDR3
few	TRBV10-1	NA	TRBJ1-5	TGCGCCAGCAGTGAGTCGATTGGCAGATATAGCAATCAGCCCCAGCATTTT	CASSESIGRYSNQPQHF
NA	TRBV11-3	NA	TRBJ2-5	TGTGCCAGCAGCTTCACGGGAGAAGAGACCCAGTACTTC	CASSFTGEETQYF
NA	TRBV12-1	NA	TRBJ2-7	TGTGCCAGCAGCTTCACCCGATGGACAGGGGGCTGTTACGAGCAGTACTTC	CASSFTRWTGGCYEQYF
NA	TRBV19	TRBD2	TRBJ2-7	TGTGCCAGTAGTATAAATACTAGCGGGAGGGCCAGGGAGCAGTACTTC	CASSINTSGRAREQYF
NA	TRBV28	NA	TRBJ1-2	TGTGCCAGCAGACCCCCCGGGATGGAGTTCTATGGCTACACCTTC	CASRPPGMEFYGYTF
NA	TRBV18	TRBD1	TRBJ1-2	TGTGCCAGCTCAAACCTTAGTCCCGGGACAGGGACGGGTTTCTATGGCTACACCTTC	CASSNLSPGTGTGFYGYTF
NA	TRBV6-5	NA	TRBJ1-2	TGTGCCAGCAGTTCCGACCGGTTGGCAGGAACCTATGGCTACACCTTC	CASSSDRLAGTYGYTF
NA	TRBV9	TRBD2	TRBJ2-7	TGTGCCAGCAGCGTAGATCCTAGCGGGGGTCGGGACGAGCAGTACTTC	CASSVDPSGGRDEQYF
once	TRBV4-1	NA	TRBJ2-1	TGCGCCAGCAGCCAAGGGACTACGTCCTACAATGAGCAGTTCTTC	CASSQGTTSYNEQFF
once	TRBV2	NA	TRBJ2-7	TGTGCCAGCAACCAAAGACTAGACTACGAGCAGTACTTC	CASNQRLDYEQYF
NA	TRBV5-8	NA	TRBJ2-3	TGTGCCAGCAGCTTGGTCCGGGGCCTAGCGAGCACAGATACGCAGTATTTT	CASSLVRGLASTDTQYF
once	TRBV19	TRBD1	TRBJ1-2	TGTGCCAGTAGCACACAGGGGGCCTCCTATGGCTACACCTTC	CASSTQGASYGYTF
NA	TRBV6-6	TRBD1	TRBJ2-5	TGTGCCAGCACAAAGAAGGGGGCTGAGACCCAGTACTTC	CASTKKGAETQYF
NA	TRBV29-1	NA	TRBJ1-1	TGCAGCGTTGGGAGCGGCCTTACTGAAGCTTTCTTT	CSVGSGLTEAFF
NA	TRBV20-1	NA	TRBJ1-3	TGCAGTGCTAGTGGCGGGGCGGGAAACACCATATATTTT	CSASGGAGNTIYF
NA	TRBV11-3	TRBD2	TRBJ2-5	TGTGCCAGCAGCTTAGGCTCACGGCTAGCGGCCAGTGGAGAGACCCAGTACTTC	CASSLGSRLAASGETQYF
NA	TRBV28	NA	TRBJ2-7	TGTGCCAGCGGACAGTGGCAGTACTTC	CASGQWQYF
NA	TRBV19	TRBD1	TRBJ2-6	TGTGCCAGTACACCAAACAGACAGGGGACTGGGGCCAACGTCCTGACTTTC	CASTPNRQGTGANVLTF
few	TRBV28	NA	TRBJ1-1	TGTGCCAGCAGTCGGCCGGGGGGCAGCCAGAGGATGGATATGAACACTGAAGCTTTCTTT	CASSRPGGSQRMDMNTEAFF
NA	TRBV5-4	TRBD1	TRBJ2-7	TGTGCCAGCAGCACCATGGGGACAGGGACCTACGAGCAGTACTTC	CASSTMGTGTYEQYF